In its sample, the clone carrying this T cell receptor (beta chain) was seen once. Clones were read by immunoSEQ multiplex PCR, and TCRdb kept only the in-frame ones, dropping some. The profile shows some 2,100,000 clones, under 95% of them singletons. Terminally differentiated effector memory CD45RA+ cells were left out of the naive CD8 fraction, which was CD45RO-negative and positively selected for CCR7. This sample was included in a study of shared clonotypes between healthy human individuals. Germline loops: CDR1 LNHNV, CDR2 YYDKDF (reference sequence). The V and J ends lost 2 bases and 4 bases, in that order; junction bases with no gene match: 16. The CDR3 totals 19 residues.

The J gene is TRBJ2-3, the V gene TRBV15, with TRBD2 identical over 9 bases. Material for sequencing was naive CD8+ T cells from PBMCs. The receptor was derived from a young man in good health. Some clones in this sample may be carry-over from other donors' samples. The DNA for the CDR3 is TGTGCCACCAGCAGACGCCGAGACATAGCGGGAGAGGTTGCAGATACGCAGTATTTT. Protein sequence: CATSRRRDIAGEVADTQYF.